This TCR beta chain emerged from a study of identical twins. Study-wide points: Cord blood beta clonotypes present at high abundance carried fewer insertions; no such pattern appeared in memory repertoires. These conclusions were based on statistical analysis (cross-sectional, not following the same donors). For zero-insertion analyses, partial confounding could come from invariant MAIT and iNKT cells.

This clonotype came up many times. What it recognizes is unknown. Germline loops: CDR1 SEHNR, CDR2 FQNEAQ (reference sequence). V gave up 3 bases and J gave up 4 bases, with 9 bases separating them. This CDR3 comprises 13 residues. TCRdb re-derived calls from the 5' RACE reads in MiXCR, one entry per CDR3 protein. Here the sample spans around 290,000 distinct CDR3 sequences, around 9.7% being singletons. This sample was also put to use in a study of yellow fever vaccine responses in identical twins. This second study says: Twins showed a vaccine T cell response that reportedly seemed partly convergent, partly personalized.

This chain links TRBV7-9 with TRBJ1-2, with D perhaps matching TRBD1 (5 bases). Sequences were obtained from CD8+ T cells sorted from blood. This receptor was taken from a woman aged 18-30 years in good health. The CDR3 DNA follows: TGTGCCAGCAGCTTCGGGGGTGGCTATGGCTACACCTTC. Its protein product is CASSFGGGYGYTF.